This TCR beta chain is from a study of blood T cell repertoires in COVID-19 (dated by TCRdb to the early 2020s). Turning to the overall study: The collaborator samples originated in the United States, Italy and Spain and spanned the acute and convalescent phases of COVID-19. The material from the prospective study consisted of cDNA or gDNA derived from T cells, B-cell-depleted T cells, or PBMCs. Subjects who had been exposed to COVID-19, were actively infected with it, or had recovered from it provided the deeply sampled blood TCRbeta repertoires that made up the dataset. The repertoires were made available in a free public database intended to serve as a resource for research on the immune response to SARS-CoV-2. Samples came from the ongoing ImmuneRACE study (first 160 participants) plus 1,254 subjects from 6 global collaborators. The sample metadata nearly always contained a de-identified subject ID, COVID-19 status, age in years and sex. Where HLA class I and class II types were available, the types were taken from metadata supplied by the sample provider, not from assay-based typing. General conclusions and limits of the study: The amount of clinical and demographic metadata varied by source and participant and was provided uncurated.

The immunoSEQ Assay, a bias-controlled multiplex PCR, was used to amplify TCRbeta CDR3 regions from genomic DNA. Under the source paper's analysis protocol: The number of nucleated cells in each sample was estimated from the amplification of reference gene primers within the assay. To quantify the absolute abundance of each unique TCRbeta CDR3 rearrangement, sequence reads were collapsed and filtered. For each sample, productive Simpson clonality was calculated as the square root of Simpson's diversity index over productive rearrangements. TCRdb obtained this table from immuneACCESS and retained in-frame rearrangements with V and J assigned. These tables miss some clones; where compared with another copy, unresolved V genes account for less than half of the shortfall, and the remainder is unexplained. Clonal size and the V and J genes are those of that table, whereas D and trimming came from the DNA. For this sample the table gives 430,000 or so clones, of which nearly 90% were detected only once. 1.4% to 1.5% of the sample is taken by the ten largest.

Participants in the prospective study were aged roughly 18 to 89 years, lived in some 24 United States geographic areas, and enrolled through a virtual design. To assign participants to cohorts, the prospective study relied on clinical history that participants themselves reported in a screening survey and a study questionnaire. A participant counted as exposed if, within 2 weeks of entering the study, that participant had been in contact with someone who had a PCR-confirmed or clinician-diagnosed COVID-19 case. In the prospective study, mobile phlebotomists collected whole blood, serum and a nasopharyngeal or oropharyngeal swab from each participant. Over an approximately two-month period, participants in the prospective study had the option of providing additional blood draws and questionnaires. Prospective study blood samples were shipped either frozen or at room temperature before DNA extraction.

This clone has only a few counts. Its antigen remains unidentified. The input lacks base qualities; no much larger clone sits a single base away. Reading the germline V gene gives CDR1 SQVTM and CDR2 ANQGSEA. There are 12 amino acids in the CDR3, from cysteine to phenylalanine inclusive. Here the CDR3 DNA is all that survives: 36 bases in frame from base 1. V ends up 5 bases short and J 4 bases short, with an unmatched junction base count of 3. The specimen sequenced was PBMCs or T cells enriched from blood (not recorded which). The clonotype originates from a woman aged 18-30 years who had been exposed to COVID-19. The rearrangement combines TRBV29-1 with TRBJ1-1; 8 middle bases align to TRBD1. The CDR3 loop reads CSVQTGVTEAFF. Here is the DNA: TGCAGCGTTCAGACAGGGGTCACTGAAGCTTTCTTT. Where the CDR3 stops, the reference TRBV29-1 and TRBJ1-1 genes take over; the full variable domain is SAVISQKPSRDICQRGTSLTIQCQVDSQVTMMFWYRQQPGQSLTLIATANQGSEATYESGFVIDKFPISRPNLTFSTLTVSNMSPEDSSIYLCSVQTGVTEAFFGQGTRLTVV.